One and the same sample provided the 20 T cell receptor beta chains below, sequenced in a study of cytotoxic CD8 clonotypes in ibrutinib-treated CLL (dated by TCRdb to the early 2020s). Explained via the paper, the time point label denotes: 20 to 30 months on ibrutinib. The library was built by means of the immunoSEQ multiplex PCR assay. TCRdb retrieved this table from immuneACCESS and kept in-frame rearrangements only. Not all clones are present; in checked studies, unresolved V genes account for under half, and no reason is known for the remainder. This sample comprises about 150,000 clones, 76% of them detected only once. Roughly 4.7% of the sample belongs to the ten largest clones. The sample here was PBMCs, taken after 24 months of ibrutinib treatment. These receptors were collected from a human donor with chronic lymphocytic leukemia.

V is TRBV27 and J is TRBJ1-1; TRBD1 is a possible D gene (6 bases). Trimming took 5 bases from V and 3 from J, leaving 10 bases between them. The CDR3 sequence is 13 residues long. From germline, CDR1 is MNHEY and CDR2 SMNVEV (reference sequence). The CDR3 reads CASSPGQYTEAFF. CDR3 nucleotides: TGTGCCAGCAGTCCAGGACAGTACACTGAAGCTTTCTTT.

The chain couples TRBV7-2 to TRBJ1-2; 9 nucleotides line up with TRBD1. Trimming at V came to 3 bases and at J to 1 base, leaving 3 bases not matched to a gene. This CDR3 contains 15 residues. Per germline, CDR1 SGHTA and CDR2 FQGNSA. CDR3 sequence (DNA): TGTGCCAGCAGCTTGGGACAGGGATTTAACTATGGCTACACCTTC. It is translated as CASSLGQGFNYGYTF.

This clone came up a few times. The chain employs TRBV6-1 and TRBJ1-4; a weak D match, TRBD1 (5 bases). The V gene's germline CDR1 is MNHNS and CDR2 SASEGT. V lost 0 bases and J lost 13, with 9 bases in between. There are 12 residues in the CDR3. The CDR3 bases are TGTGCCAGCAGTGAAGCGGTCGGGGGACTGTTTTTT. It translates to CASSEAVGGLFF.

The rearrangement uses TRBV7-2 and TRBJ1-5; D unresolved. Per the germline V gene, CDR1 is SGHTA and CDR2 is FQGNSA. This CDR3 is 15 amino acids long. The V end lost 5 bases, the J end lost 4 bases, and 15 bases lay between the germline ends. CDR3 residues: CASSPRAGANQPQHF. The CDR3 bases are TGTGCCAGCAGCCCCCGGGCGGGCGCGAATCAGCCCCAGCATTTT.

The chain employs TRBV7-6 and TRBJ2-2; D remains ambiguous. V was pared by 1 base and J by 2 bases, with 11 bases between. CDR1 and CDR2 (germline): SGHVS, FNYEAQ. The CDR3 covers 16 residues. CDR3 loop: CASSLVGGINTGELFF. The CDR3 DNA is TGTGCCAGCAGCTTAGTCGGCGGCATAAACACCGGGGAGCTGTTTTTT. Supplemented by reference TRBV7-6 and TRBJ2-2, the full variable domain reads GAGVSQSPRYKVTKRGQDVALRCDPISGHVSLYWYRQALGQGPEFLTYFNYEAQQDKSGLPNDRFSAERPEGSISTLTIQRTEQRDSAMYRCASSLVGGINTGELFFGEGSRLTVL.

The V and J genes are TRBV19 and TRBJ2-7, with D perhaps matching TRBD1 (6 bases). Germline lookup yields CDR1 LNHDA and CDR2 SQIVND (reference sequence). The V end was cut by 5 bases, the J end by 2 bases, with 16 bases between. The CDR3 has 15 residues. The CDR3 spells CASSPTNRVPYEQYF. The CDR3 nucleotides read TGTGCCAGTAGTCCCACAAACAGGGTCCCCTACGAGCAGTACTTC.

V gene TRBV29-1 combines with J gene TRBJ1-2, with D unresolved. Germline V CDR1 and CDR2: SQVTM, ANQGSEA. Trimming left V 4 bases short and J 2 bases short, with 20 bases between. This CDR3 has 16 amino acids. The CDR3 sequence: CSVVGWETGKNYGYTF. CDR3 in DNA: TGCAGCGTTGTGGGGTGGGAGACGGGAAAAAACTATGGCTACACCTTC.

This clone is deemed medium-sized (0.01 to 0.1%). The chain recombines TRBV28 with TRBJ1-3; TRBD1 matches 10 bases. Germline V lookup: CDR1 MDHEN, CDR2 SYDVKM. Trimming took 1 base from V and 0 from J; bases not matched to a gene: 6. The CDR3 extends over 18 amino acids. The CDR3 is CASSLFFWDRGSGNTIYF. The CDR3 DNA is TGTGCCAGCAGTTTATTCTTTTGGGACAGGGGCTCTGGAAACACCATATATTTT.

Points on this clone: At one of its ends the junction is not consistent with the germline gene, which may arise from a read error. The chain is built from TRBV11-2 and TRBJ2-2, with 7 nucleotides matching TRBD2. The germline V gene has CDR1 SGHAT and CDR2 FQNNGV. This CDR3 comprises 17 residues. CDR3 residues: CAGSPAVAGFNTGELFF. DNA of the CDR3: TGTGCCGGCAGCCCGGCGGTAGCGGGTTTTAACACCGGGGAGCTGTTTTTT. The full variable domain, in which reference TRBV11-2 and TRBJ2-2 provide the parts outside the CDR3, is EAGVAQSPRYKIIEKRQSVAFWCNPISGHATLYWYQQILGQGPKLLIQFQNNGVVDDSQLPKDRFSAERLKGVDSTLKIQPAKLEDSAVYLCAGSPAVAGFNTGELFFGEGSRLTVL.

The chain employs TRBV2 and TRBJ1-3, with D perhaps matching TRBD1 (5 bases). V was trimmed by 1 base and J by 0 bases, leaving 13 bases between them. The CDR3 has 17 residues. Per germline, CDR1 SNHLY and CDR2 FYNNEI. The CDR3 DNA reads TGTGCCAGCAGTGAAGGGGAGGGGCGGCCCTCTGGAAACACCATATATTTT. This gives the protein CASSEGEGRPSGNTIYF.

This clone was picked up one time. The chain uses TRBV21-1 and TRBJ2-5. TRBV21-1 is termed a pseudogene. CDR3 length: 15 residues. CDR3 sequence reads: CASSKGSVGPETQYF. The CDR3 coding sequence is TGTGCCAGCAGCAAAGGGTCCGTGGGTCCGGAGACCCAGTACTTC.

The chain employs TRBV6-1 and TRBJ1-5; the match to TRBD1 covers 8 bases. Trimming cost V 7 bases and J 2 bases; bases outside gene matches: 7. CDR3 length equals 15 residues. Germline loops: CDR1 MNHNS, CDR2 SASEGT. DNA of the CDR3: TGTGCCAGCAAGGGTCTGACAGGGGGCAATCAGCCCCAGCATTTT. Protein: CASKGLTGGNQPQHF.

V gene TRBV2 combines with J gene TRBJ1-1; D remains unclear. This CDR3 has 11 amino acids. Germline CDR1 is SNHLY and CDR2 is FYNNEI. Trimming removed 2 bases at V and 6 bases at J, with 4 bases between. The CDR3 is CASSESAEAFF. The CDR3 bases are TGTGCCAGCAGTGAATCGGCTGAAGCTTTCTTT.

The chain employs TRBV27 and TRBJ2-7, with a tentative D call TRBD2 (6 bases). The V end lost 5 bases, the J end lost 6 bases, and 11 bases lay between the germline ends. Looked up from germline, CDR1 is MNHEY and CDR2 is SMNVEV (reference sequence). The CDR3 has 12 amino acids. The CDR3 DNA reads as TGTGCCAGCAGTCCTCGCGGGGTCGAGCAGTACTTC. This gives the protein CASSPRGVEQYF.

This clone was picked up many times. V is TRBV10-3 and J is TRBJ2-1; D might be TRBD1 or TRBD2, each matching 7 bases. V dropped 10 bases and J dropped 10 bases, with 23 bases sitting between them. This CDR3 spans 14 amino acids. Germline CDR1 reads ENHRY; CDR2 reads SYGVKD. CDR3 in DNA: TGTGCCACTTATATTGGACTAGGGGGCGGAGAGCAGTTCTTC. This gives the protein CATYIGLGGGEQFF.

The rearrangement uses TRBV19 and TRBJ2-3; D is undetermined. Germline V gene data show CDR1 as LNHDA and CDR2 as SQIVND (reference sequence). The CDR3 has 13 amino acids. Trimming removed 6 bases at V and 4 bases at J, with 11 bases between. The CDR3 coding sequence is TGTGCCAGTAGCCCCCTCCACCCAGATACGCAGTATTTT. Translating gives CASSPLHPDTQYF.

The chain carries TRBV27 and TRBJ2-7, with D uncertain. The V gene lost 3 bases and the J gene lost 2 bases, with 11 bases spanning the gap. The CDR3 runs 14 residues. CDR1 and CDR2 (germline): MNHEY, SMNVEV (reference sequence). The CDR3 DNA is TGTGCCAGCAGTTTGGATGGCAGACCCTACGAGCAGTACTTC. Protein product: CASSLDGRPYEQYF.

V gene TRBV7-3 combines with J gene TRBJ2-1; possibly TRBD1 for D (6 bases). The CDR3 consists of 13 residues. Trimming took 1 base from V and 9 from J, leaving 10 bases between them. Germline V gives CDR1 SGHTA, CDR2 FQGTGA. The CDR3 region has the DNA TGTGCCAGCAGCTTAAGGGGGCACGGTGAGCAGTTCTTC. It translates to CASSLRGHGEQFF.

The chain joins TRBV14 to TRBJ2-1, with D hard to call. Germline lookup yields CDR1 SGHDN and CDR2 FVKESK. There are 15 residues in the CDR3. Trimming cost V 1 base and J 1 base, with 8 bases left between them. As DNA, the CDR3 is TGTGCCAGCAGCCAAGTTCCGGGTTCCTACAATGAGCAGTTCTTC. Amino acid sequence: CASSQVPGSYNEQFF.

This clone was observed once. The chain has TRBV2 and TRBJ2-2, with D perhaps matching TRBD1 or TRBD2 (6 bases each). The CDR3 has 12 amino acids. Germline V gene sequence: CDR1 SNHLY, CDR2 FYNNEI. The V end was cut by 11 bases, the J end by 1 base, with 8 bases between. CDR3 region: CAEGGNTGELFF. The CDR3 coding sequence is TGTGCCGAGGGGGGGAACACCGGGGAGCTGTTTTTT. Based on the CDR3 plus reference TRBV2 and TRBJ2-2, the full variable domain is EPEVTQTPSHQVTQMGQEVILRCVPISNHLYFYWYRQILGQKVEFLVSFYNNEISEKSEIFDDQFSVERPDGSNFTLKIRSTKLEDSAMYFCAEGGNTGELFFGEGSRLTVL.